The clone carrying this T cell receptor beta chain was found a few times. Its cognate antigen is unknown. The ends were cut back, 6 bases at V and 7 bases at J, with 10 bases in the middle. This CDR3 spans 12 amino acids. This specimen belongs to a study of sequential checkpoint blockade in melanoma. In the study overall: DNA from 95 or so pretreatment tumor samples underwent TCRβ immunosequencing. More than 20 patients had tumor biopsies before treatment and at week 13. Study results and limitations: Rising tumor T-cell fraction and clonality meant about 30 times likelier benefit. T-cell fraction and clonality followed PD-L1 and CD8+ counts, not mutational load.

The treatment here: randomized to nivolumab then ipilimumab (arm A) or the reverse (arm B). TCRdb's copy holds only in-frame clones and misses some; the assay was immunoSEQ multiplex PCR. The table shows around 3,000 clones, with more than 30% occurring only once. Specimen: tumor tissue (inferred from file names), collected from a patient given nivolumab and ipilimumab in sequence. This TCR came from a human donor with melanoma. The chain couples TRBV6-7 to TRBJ2-1; D gene uncertain. TRBV6-7 carries the ORF label, with uncertain function. The CDR3 DNA is TGTGCCAGCAGCGTTATAGGGAATGAGCAGTTCTTC. It codes for CASSVIGNEQFF.